One T cell receptor (beta chain) is described in this entry. Source study methods: Scientists estimated how many nucleated cells there were by amplifying reference gene primers. The protocol was immunoSEQ multiplex PCR, while the TCRdb copy is restricted to in-frame clones and leaves out a portion. V and J calls and clone size follow that table, whereas D and trimming were derived from the DNA. The sample has roughly 230,000 clones; 85% to 90% are singletons. The data stem from a study of blood T cell repertoires in COVID-19. Looking at the study overall: Some COVID-19 samples were acute and others convalescent; all came from the United States, Italy and Spain. Sources were T cells, B-cell-depleted T cells, or PBMCs; the material itself was cDNA or gDNA.

The specimen sequenced was peripheral blood. This receptor was identified in a woman in her thirties or forties who had recovered from COVID-19.

CDR3: CASGPPRTGLAGPHGIDTQYF. CDR3 nucleotides: TGTGCTAGTGGCCCTCCAAGGACAGGACTAGCGGGGCCACATGGGATAGATACGCAGTATTTT. The chain is built from TRBV12-5 and TRBJ2-3; 12 nucleotides match TRBD2. The V gene's germline CDR1 is LGHNT and CDR2 FRNRAP. This CDR3 is 21 amino acids long. With 6 bases clipped from V and 5 bases from J, the junction kept 24 bases outside the gene matches.